The present entry profiles one T cell receptor (beta chain) with its context. Its specificity is unknown. The V gene end was trimmed by 10 bases and the J gene end by 7 bases; junction bases not matched to a gene: 5. Germline V CDR1 and CDR2: LNHDA, SQIVND (reference sequence). This CDR3 is built from 14 residues. The data are from a study of T cell responses to AZD1222 COVID-19 vaccine. As for the study in general: Both about-4-week and about-12-week second-dose recipients were combined. Study conclusions and caveats: Of the AZD1222 recipients, only 6 or 7 were seropositive at baseline. White British donors predominated, females outnumbered males, and clonal diversity was possibly underestimated. No day 14 peak samples; only post-peak repertoires were characterized.

The data were produced by immunoSEQ multiplex PCR, yet TCRdb's version contains in-frame clones alone and is incomplete. This sample has 150,000 to 200,000 clones, with around 93% found just once. The chain is built from TRBV19 and TRBJ2-1; TRBD2 matches 15 bases. The sequence derives from an adult in good health. The specimen comprised peripheral blood, sampled on day 0 of AZD1222 vaccination. Here the CDR3 reads CATSGLAGGNEQFF. In DNA form, the CDR3 reads TGTGCCACCTCGGGACTAGCGGGAGGAAATGAGCAGTTCTTC.